One sample yielded the 21 T cell receptor beta chains listed below, sequenced in a study of T cell responses to AZD1222 COVID-19 vaccine. The method was immunoSEQ multiplex PCR; TCRdb's version includes in-frame clones alone and lacks a portion of them. The sample lists 70,000 to 95,000 clones; around nine tenths were seen once. The sequences come from peripheral blood, collected 28 days after the second AZD1222 dose. The receptors were gathered from an adult who received the AZD1222 COVID-19 vaccine.

This chain uses TRBV7-8 with TRBJ2-5; 7 bases match TRBD1. This CDR3 contains 14 residues. V gave up 5 bases and J gave up 7 bases; unmatched junction bases: 10. Germline V gives CDR1 SGHVS, CDR2 FQNEAQ. The CDR3 sequence: CASSAGLTGVTQYF. For the CDR3, the DNA is TGTGCCAGCAGCGCTGGACTTACAGGGGTGACCCAGTACTTC.

This clone appeared a few times. The chain carries TRBV5-1 and TRBJ1-1; no definite D call. This CDR3 is built from 14 residues. V lost 7 bases and J 3 bases, leaving 16 bases between the germline ends. CDR1 is SGHRS and CDR2 is YFSETQ in the germline V gene. The CDR3 loop is CASQLTMGYTEAFF. The CDR3 DNA reads TGCGCCAGCCAACTCACAATGGGCTACACTGAAGCTTTCTTT. Complete variable domain (other parts from reference TRBV5-1 and TRBJ1-1): KAGVTQTPRYLIKTRGQQVTLSCSPISGHRSVSWYQQTPGQGLQFLFEYFSETQRNKGNFPGRFSGRQFSNSRSEMNVSTLELGDSALYLCASQLTMGYTEAFFGQGTRLTVV.

The chain couples TRBV7-6 to TRBJ1-2; perhaps TRBD1 as D (5 bases). Trimming took 6 bases from V and 3 from J, leaving 11 bases between them. This CDR3 contains 13 residues. Germline loops: CDR1 SGHVS, CDR2 FNYEAQ. The CDR3 DNA follows: TGTGCCAGCAGTCCCGACAGAGACTATGGCTACACCTTC. Its protein product is CASSPDRDYGYTF.

This sequence joins TRBV5-1 and TRBJ1-6; 9 bases agree with TRBD1. V lost 2 bases and J lost 10; bases outside the gene matches: 7. The CDR3 runs to 15 residues. Germline CDR1 reads SGHRS; CDR2 reads YFSETQ. Written as DNA, the CDR3 is TGCGCCAGCAGCTTACGGGGACAGGGAAACTCACCCCTCCACTTT. This gives the protein CASSLRGQGNSPLHF. Complete variable domain (other parts from reference TRBV5-1 and TRBJ1-6): KAGVTQTPRYLIKTRGQQVTLSCSPISGHRSVSWYQQTPGQGLQFLFEYFSETQRNKGNFPGRFSGRQFSNSRSEMNVSTLELGDSALYLCASSLRGQGNSPLHFGNGTRLTVT.

V and J are TRBV6-5 and TRBJ2-2; D gene ambiguous. CDR3 size: 13 residues. Trimming stripped 2 bases from V and 10 bases from J, with 11 bases between. CDR1 and CDR2 from the germline V gene are MNHEY and SVGAGI. CDR3 DNA: TGTGCCAGCAGTTACCGGCTGACTGAGGAGCTGTTTTTT. Amino acids: CASSYRLTEELFF.

The CDR3, as DNA: TGTGCCAGCAGCTTACAGACGGGCTATGGCTACACCTTC. This encodes CASSLQTGYGYTF. V usage is TRBV11-2 and J usage is TRBJ1-2; D uncertain. CDR1 is SGHAT and CDR2 is FQNNGV in the germline V gene. The V gene lost 2 bases and the J gene lost 4 bases, with 8 bases spanning the gap. This CDR3 is 13 amino acids long.

V gene TRBV9 combines with J gene TRBJ1-5; D not resolved. The CDR3 consists of 15 residues. V was shortened by 4 bases and J by 0 bases, with 11 bases between the two germline ends. Germline CDR1 and CDR2: SGDLS and YYNGEE. For the CDR3, the DNA is TGTGCCAGCAGCACGACTGGTTATAGCAATCAGCCCCAGCATTTT. This encodes CASSTTGYSNQPQHF. Full variable domain (rest looked up from reference TRBV9 and TRBJ1-5): DSGVTQTPKHLITATGQRVTLRCSPRSGDLSVYWYQQSLDQGLQFLIQYYNGEERAKGNILERFSAQQFPDLHSELNLSSLELGDSALYFCASSTTGYSNQPQHFGDGTRLSIL.

The V gene is TRBV6-5, the J gene TRBJ1-3, with D possibly matching TRBD1 (5 bases). Per the germline V gene, CDR1 is MNHEY and CDR2 is SVGAGI. This CDR3 region has 14 residues. Trimming cost V 4 bases and J 4 bases, with 11 bases left between them. The DNA for the CDR3 is TGTGCCAGCAGTTTGGACACACCGGGAAACACCATATATTTT. Its protein is CASSLDTPGNTIYF.

V usage is TRBV11-2 and J usage is TRBJ1-6, with 9 bases matching TRBD1. Unmatched junction bases numbered 4, after V lost 0 bases and J lost 10 bases. Germline CDR1 is SGHAT and CDR2 is FQNNGV. The CDR3 has 15 residues. CDR3 DNA sequence: TGTGCCAGCAGCTTAGATTCGGGACAGGGCTCACCCCTCCACTTT. Amino acids: CASSLDSGQGSPLHF. The full variable domain, completed using reference TRBV11-2 and TRBJ1-6, is EAGVAQSPRYKIIEKRQSVAFWCNPISGHATLYWYQQILGQGPKLLIQFQNNGVVDDSQLPKDRFSAERLKGVDSTLKIQPAKLEDSAVYLCASSLDSGQGSPLHFGNGTRLTVT.

This chain joins TRBV30 and TRBJ1-4; D gene ambiguous. The germline V gene encodes CDR1 GTSNPN and CDR2 SVGIG (reference sequence). The CDR3 covers 15 residues. Trimming took 2 bases from V and 4 from J, leaving 14 bases between them. CDR3 DNA: TGTGCCTGGAGTTTTAGCCCCGGCGGTAATGAAAAACTGTTTTTT. Translated, it gives CAWSFSPGGNEKLFF.

This clone was counted a single time. The chain links TRBV6-5 to TRBJ1-2, with D perhaps TRBD1 (5 bases). V was shortened by 2 bases and J by 7 bases, with 17 bases between the two germline ends. From germline, CDR1 is MNHEY and CDR2 SVGAGI. This CDR3 has 15 amino acids. CDR3: CASSYQGRSGGGYTF. In DNA form, the CDR3 reads TGTGCCAGCAGTTACCAGGGCAGAAGCGGCGGTGGCTACACCTTC.

The J gene is TRBJ2-1, the V gene TRBV2; no reliable D call. Germline V gene lookup returns CDR1 SNHLY and CDR2 FYNNEI. Trimming took off 5 bases at V and 0 bases at J, with 14 bases between the two ends. The CDR3 is 16 residues long. CDR3 residues: CASSWALGSSYNEQFF. The DNA for the CDR3 is TGTGCCAGCAGTTGGGCCCTAGGCAGCTCCTACAATGAGCAGTTCTTC.

The chain recombines TRBV5-1 with TRBJ2-1, with 9 bases fitting TRBD2. Losses at the gene ends were 5 bases for V and 3 bases for J; bases not matched to a gene: 6. Germline V gene sequence: CDR1 SGHRS, CDR2 YFSETQ. The CDR3 is made up of 15 amino acids. CDR3 DNA sequence: TGCGCCAGCAGAGATAGCGGGGGAGGCTACAATGAGCAGTTCTTC. Protein product: CASRDSGGGYNEQFF.

The chain couples TRBV2 to TRBJ2-1, with 8 bases fitting TRBD1. V was pared by 9 bases and J by 0 bases, with 7 bases of the junction left unmatched. This CDR3 has 15 residues. Germline CDR1 reads SNHLY; CDR2 reads FYNNEI. CDR3 sequence: CASDAGTGSYNEQFF. The CDR3 DNA is TGTGCCAGTGATGCCGGGACAGGCTCCTACAATGAGCAGTTCTTC.

The chain uses TRBV9 and TRBJ2-3; the D gene is possibly TRBD2 (6 bases). The CDR3 has 17 amino acids. Per germline, CDR1 SGDLS and CDR2 YYNGEE. With 0 bases removed from V and 1 base from J, the gap between germline ends came to 15 bases. DNA for the CDR3: TGTGCCAGCAGCGTAGGTTTTTTGCGGGGTGGCACAGATACGCAGTATTTT. It yields the protein CASSVGFLRGGTDTQYF.

The genes are TRBV6-6 and TRBJ1-4, with D maybe TRBD1 (6 bases). The V gene's germline CDR1 is MNHNY and CDR2 SVGAGI (reference sequence). Between the trimmed V and J ends, which lost 5 bases and 0 bases, there was a span of 7 bases. The CDR3 spans 14 residues. DNA for the CDR3: TGTGCCAGCAGTAGGACAGCAACTAATGAAAAACTGTTTTTT. Translated, it gives CASSRTATNEKLFF.

V is TRBV7-8 and J is TRBJ1-2, with 11 positions matching TRBD1. Germline-derived CDR1 and CDR2 are SGHVS and FQNEAQ. The CDR3 runs to 17 residues. Germline trimming cut 0 bases from V and 10 bases from J; bases unmatched to any gene: 13. The CDR3 loop reads CASSLASRDRGYNYYTF. The CDR3 coding sequence is TGTGCCAGCAGCTTAGCGAGCCGGGACAGGGGGTATAATTACTACACCTTC.

The chain combines TRBV10-3 with TRBJ1-4; D ambiguous. V lost 4 bases to trimming and J lost 8 bases, with 11 bases between them. This CDR3 region has 13 residues. The germline CDR1 and CDR2 sequences are ENHRY and SYGVKD. The CDR3 spells CAISVKDGEKLFF. The CDR3 DNA is TGTGCCATCAGTGTTAAGGACGGGGAAAAACTGTTTTTT.

This rearrangement joins TRBV30 to TRBJ2-3; D possibly corresponds to TRBD1 (6 bases). The CDR3 has 13 residues. CDR1 is GTSNPN, CDR2 SVGIG, per germline (reference sequence). V gave up 5 bases and J gave up 6 bases, with 15 bases separating them. CDR3 region: CAWDIQGYDTQYF. CDR3 DNA sequence: TGTGCCTGGGACATACAGGGATATGATACGCAGTATTTT. Variable domain in full (rest from reference TRBV30 and TRBJ2-3): SQTIHQWPATLVQPVGSPLSLECTVEGTSNPNLYWYRQAAGRGLQLLFYSVGIGQISSEVPQNLSASRPQDRQFILSSKKLLLSDSGFYLCAWDIQGYDTQYFGPGTRLTVL.

This clone was seen just once. The V gene is TRBV5-6, the J gene TRBJ1-2; D uncertain. CDR3 length: 15 residues. V lost 0 bases and J 8 bases, leaving 17 bases between the germline ends. Germline V CDR1 and CDR2: SGHDT, YYEEEE. CDR3 residues: CASSLEFGRGEGYTF. The CDR3 bases are TGTGCCAGCAGCTTGGAATTTGGCCGAGGAGAAGGCTACACCTTC. Combining the CDR3 with reference TRBV5-6 and TRBJ1-2 gives the whole variable domain DAGVTQSPTHLIKTRGQQVTLRCSPKSGHDTVSWYQQALGQGPQFIFQYYEEEERQRGNFPDRFSGHQFPNYSSELNVNALLLGDSALYLCASSLEFGRGEGYTFGSGTRLTVV.

The chain is built from TRBV18 and TRBJ1-2; 8 bases agree with TRBD1. CDR1 and CDR2 (germline): KGHSH, LQKENI. V gave up 9 bases and J gave up 7 bases; unmatched junction bases: 10. CDR3 length equals 13 residues. CDR3 DNA sequence: TGTGCCAGTTCAGAGGACAGGGATTTTGGCTACACCTTC. This codes for CASSEDRDFGYTF.